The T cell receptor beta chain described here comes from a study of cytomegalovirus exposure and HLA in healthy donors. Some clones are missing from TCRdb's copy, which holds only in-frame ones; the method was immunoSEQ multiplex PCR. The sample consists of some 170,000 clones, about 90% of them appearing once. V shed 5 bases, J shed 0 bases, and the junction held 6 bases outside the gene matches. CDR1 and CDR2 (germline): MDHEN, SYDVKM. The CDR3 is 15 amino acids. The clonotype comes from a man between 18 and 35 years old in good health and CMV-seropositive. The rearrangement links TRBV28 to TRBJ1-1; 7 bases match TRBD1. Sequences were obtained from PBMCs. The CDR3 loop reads CASSLKTGLNTEAFF. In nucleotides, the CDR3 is TGTGCCAGCAGTCTTAAGACAGGGTTGAACACTGAAGCTTTCTTT.